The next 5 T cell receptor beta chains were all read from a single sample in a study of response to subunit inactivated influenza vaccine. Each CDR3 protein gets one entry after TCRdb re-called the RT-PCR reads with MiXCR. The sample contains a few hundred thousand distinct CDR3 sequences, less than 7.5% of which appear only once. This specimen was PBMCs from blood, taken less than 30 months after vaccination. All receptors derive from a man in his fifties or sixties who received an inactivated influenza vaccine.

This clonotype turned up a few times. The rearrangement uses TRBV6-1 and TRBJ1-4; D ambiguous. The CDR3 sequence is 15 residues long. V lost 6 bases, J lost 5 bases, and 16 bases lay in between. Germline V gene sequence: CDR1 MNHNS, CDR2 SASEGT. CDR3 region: CASSPTGPINEKLFF. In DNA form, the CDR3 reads TGTGCCAGCAGCCCGACGGGCCCAATCAATGAAAAACTGTTTTTT.

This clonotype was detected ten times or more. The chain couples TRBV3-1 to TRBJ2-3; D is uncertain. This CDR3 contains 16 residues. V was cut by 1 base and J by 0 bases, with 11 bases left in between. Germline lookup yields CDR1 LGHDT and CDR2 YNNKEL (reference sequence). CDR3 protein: CASSQGPRRSTDTQYF. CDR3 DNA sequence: TGTGCCAGCAGCCAAGGTCCCCGGCGGAGCACAGATACGCAGTATTTT.

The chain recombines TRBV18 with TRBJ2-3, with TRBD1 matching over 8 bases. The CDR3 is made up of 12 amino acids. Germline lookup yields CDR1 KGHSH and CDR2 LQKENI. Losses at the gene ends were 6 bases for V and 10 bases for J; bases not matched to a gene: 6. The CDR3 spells CASSRDRSAQYF. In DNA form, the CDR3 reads TGTGCCAGCTCGCGGGACAGGAGTGCGCAGTATTTT.

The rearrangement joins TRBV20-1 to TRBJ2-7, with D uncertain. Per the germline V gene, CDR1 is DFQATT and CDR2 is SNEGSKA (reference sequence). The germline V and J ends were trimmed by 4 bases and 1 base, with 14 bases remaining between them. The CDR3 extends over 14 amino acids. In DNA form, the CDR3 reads TGCAGTGCTAAGGAACAGCCGCCATCCTACGAGCAGTACTTC. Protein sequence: CSAKEQPPSYEQYF.

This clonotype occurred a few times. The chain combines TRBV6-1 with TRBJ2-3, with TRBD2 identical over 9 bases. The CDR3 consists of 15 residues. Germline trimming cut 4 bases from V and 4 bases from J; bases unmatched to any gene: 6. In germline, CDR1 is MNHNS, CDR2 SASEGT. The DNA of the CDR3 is TGTGCCAGCAGTGGAGCGGGAGGAAGGTCAGATACGCAGTATTTT. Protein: CASSGAGGRSDTQYF.